The 14 T cell receptor beta chains below all came from one sample that was sequenced in a study of T cells in Graves' hyperthyroidism and ophthalmopathy. The TCR beta CDR3 regions underwent amplification using RNA transcripts as the source. Carried out on the TCR CDR3, a first-round RT-PCR used the HTBI primer set. TCRdb re-called the multiplex PCR reads with MiXCR, one entry per CDR3 protein. The sample contains 390,000 or so distinct CDR3 sequences, about 14% of which appear only once. Sample: blood. These receptors came from a man aged 18 to 30 with Graves' ophthalmopathy.

In its sample, this clonotype was seen a few times. The chain joins TRBV27 to TRBJ1-2, with 9 bases lining up with TRBD1. The CDR3 runs 16 residues. The germline V gene has CDR1 MNHEY and CDR2 SMNVEV (reference sequence). V dropped 6 bases and J dropped 4; count of bases not matched to a gene: 12. CDR3 loop: CASSRGPGQGSYGYTF. In nucleotides, the CDR3 is TGTGCCAGCAGCCGGGGCCCCGGACAGGGGAGCTATGGCTACACCTTC.

On this clonotype itself: Since a much larger clone is just one base distant, this may be a read error. V usage is TRBV3-1 and J usage is TRBJ1-3; D is unresolved. Germline V CDR1 and CDR2: LGHDT, YNNKEL (reference sequence). The CDR3 has 15 residues. The CDR3 here is CDSSQDPGNGNTIYF. CDR3 nucleotides: TGTGACAGCAGCCAAGATCCCGGGAACGGAAACACCATATATTTT.

There are many counts of this clonotype. This chain connects TRBV15 to TRBJ1-2; D gene uncertain. This CDR3 contains 14 residues. V was cut by 0 bases and J by 4 bases, with 9 bases left in between. Germline V gene lookup returns CDR1 LNHNV and CDR2 YYDKDF (reference sequence). CDR3 sequence (DNA): TGTGCCACCAGCAGAGATCCCACAATCTATGGCTACACCTTC. It is translated as CATSRDPTIYGYTF.

This clonotype was observed a handful of times. The chain carries TRBV29-1 and TRBJ1-5; D possibly corresponds to TRBD1 (5 bases). The V gene lost 7 bases and the J gene lost 8 bases, with 18 bases spanning the gap. The CDR3 extends over 13 amino acids. Germline CDR1 and CDR2: SQVTM and ANQGSEA. The CDR3 loop is CSASTENKEPQHF. DNA for the CDR3: TGCAGCGCCTCGACAGAGAACAAGGAGCCCCAGCATTTT. The entire variable domain, with the rest obtained from reference TRBV29-1 and TRBJ1-5, is as follows: SAVISQKPSRDICQRGTSLTIQCQVDSQVTMMFWYRQQPGQSLTLIATANQGSEATYESGFVIDKFPISRPNLTFSTLTVSNMSPEDSSIYLCSASTENKEPQHFGDGTRLSIL.

Note on this clonotype: At one boundary the junction diverges from the germline segment, which might be a read error. The rearrangement joins TRBV11-2 to TRBJ1-3; TRBD1 is a possible D gene (5 bases). Germline V gene lookup returns CDR1 SGHAT and CDR2 FQNNGV. CDR3 length equals 13 residues. The CDR3 is CACSLGAGNTIYF. The CDR3 DNA is TGTGCCTGCAGCTTAGGGGCTGGAAACACCATATATTTT.

This clonotype occurred many times. The V gene is TRBV10-3, the J gene TRBJ2-1; 7 nucleotides agree with TRBD1. This CDR3 has 16 amino acids. CDR1 and CDR2 (germline): ENHRY, SYGVKD. The V and J ends lost 3 bases and 7 bases, in that order; junction bases with no gene match: 12. The CDR3 reads CAISERRGHQGNEQFF. The CDR3 coding sequence is TGTGCCATCAGTGAACGAAGGGGGCATCAAGGGAATGAGCAGTTCTTC.

This clonotype was found many times. The chain joins TRBV5-1 to TRBJ2-1; 8 bases match TRBD2. Trimming at V came to 4 bases and at J to 1 base, leaving 10 bases not matched to a gene. There are 17 residues in the CDR3. Germline V gene lookup returns CDR1 SGHRS and CDR2 YFSETQ. CDR3 sequence reads: CASSRRSGLASYNEQFF. Written as DNA, the CDR3 is TGCGCCAGCAGCCGTAGGAGTGGACTAGCTTCCTACAATGAGCAGTTCTTC. The whole variable domain, remainder taken from reference TRBV5-1 and TRBJ2-1, is KAGVTQTPRYLIKTRGQQVTLSCSPISGHRSVSWYQQTPGQGLQFLFEYFSETQRNKGNFPGRFSGRQFSNSRSEMNVSTLELGDSALYLCASSRRSGLASYNEQFFGPGTRLTVL.

This clonotype appeared many times. The chain is built from TRBV20-1 and TRBJ2-7, with 7 positions matching TRBD2. The CDR3 is 19 residues long. Germline V CDR1 and CDR2: DFQATT, SNEGSKA (reference sequence). V lost 6 bases and J lost 3; bases outside the gene matches: 26. The CDR3 here is CSAPKLGEGLSSFYYEQYF. The DNA of the CDR3 is TGCAGTGCCCCTAAGTTGGGGGAGGGCCTTTCATCCTTCTACTACGAGCAGTACTTC.

The sample holds many counts of this clonotype. The chain carries TRBV15 and TRBJ1-1; D gene ambiguous. The V gene lost 3 bases and the J gene lost 12 bases, with 14 bases spanning the gap. This CDR3 is 12 amino acids long. CDR1 and CDR2 (germline): LNHNV, YYDKDF (reference sequence). The CDR3 sequence is CATSSERVLSFF. The CDR3 coding sequence is TGTGCCACCAGCAGTGAAAGGGTGTTATCTTTCTTT.

Ten or more counts support this clonotype. The rearrangement joins TRBV7-6 to TRBJ2-1; 10 positions match TRBD2. This CDR3 spans 16 amino acids. Per germline, CDR1 SGHVS and CDR2 FNYEAQ. Losses at the gene ends were 2 bases for V and 4 bases for J; bases not matched to a gene: 5. Here the CDR3 reads CASSLSSSGSYNEQFF. The CDR3 coding sequence is TGTGCCAGCAGCTTATCTTCTAGCGGGAGTTACAATGAGCAGTTCTTC.

This clonotype was counted many times. V gene TRBV12-3 or TRBV12-4 combines with J gene TRBJ2-3; D is unresolved. Trimming took off 3 bases at V and 1 base at J, with 8 bases between the two ends. This CDR3 has 14 residues. DNA for the CDR3: TGTGCCAGCAGTTTGGACCGCCGCACAGATACGCAGTATTTT. It yields the protein CASSLDRRTDTQYF.

This chain joins TRBV4-1 and TRBJ2-3, with D possibly matching TRBD2 (5 bases). This CDR3 is built from 16 residues. V was shortened by 1 base and J by 6 bases, with 17 bases between the two germline ends. Germline CDR1 reads MGHRA; CDR2 reads YSYEKL. The CDR3 here is CASSQVQVPRGDTQYF. CDR3 nucleotides: TGCGCCAGCAGCCAAGTCCAGGTCCCCCGAGGGGATACGCAGTATTTT.

This clonotype appeared many times. The J gene is TRBJ2-7, the V gene TRBV29-1, with 8 nucleotides matching TRBD1. Germline V lookup: CDR1 SQVTM, CDR2 ANQGSEA. The V and J ends lost 5 bases and 0 bases, in that order; junction bases with no gene match: 6. The CDR3 is 14 amino acids. The CDR3 spells CSVPAQGASYEQYF. CDR3 nucleotides: TGCAGCGTTCCGGCCCAGGGGGCCTCCTACGAGCAGTACTTC.

There are many counts of this clonotype. The gene calls are TRBV2 and TRBJ1-1; the D gene is possibly TRBD1 (6 bases). CDR3 length: 13 residues. The V gene lost 10 bases and the J gene lost 1 base, with 13 bases spanning the gap. Germline values: CDR1 SNHLY, CDR2 FYNNEI. The CDR3 protein is CANLLGANTEAFF. In DNA form, the CDR3 reads TGTGCCAACCTTTTGGGGGCGAACACTGAAGCTTTCTTT.